These 18 T cell receptor beta chains were sequenced from one sample in a study of T cells in Graves' hyperthyroidism and ophthalmopathy. Template material for amplifying TCR beta CDR3 regions consisted of RNA transcripts. HTBI primers drove first-round RT-PCR of the TCR CDR3. TCRdb re-derived calls from the multiplex PCR reads in MiXCR, one entry per CDR3 protein. The data show about 600,000 distinct CDR3 sequences, more than 15% seen once. Sequencing used blood. The source of these receptors is a woman aged 40 to 55 with Graves' ophthalmopathy.

The gene calls are TRBV19 and TRBJ2-5; D unclear. V shed 3 bases and J shed 1 base, with 12 bases lying between them. There are 15 residues in the CDR3. Germline CDR1 reads LNHDA; CDR2 reads SQIVND (reference sequence). In DNA, the CDR3 is TGTGCCAGTAGTATCGGATTTGGGGTCCAAGAGACCCAGTACTTC. Translating gives CASSIGFGVQETQYF.

This clonotype showed up many times. V is TRBV7-9 and J is TRBJ2-1, with 10 bases lining up with TRBD2. CDR3 length: 15 amino acids. The J segment lost 6 bases and the V segment lost 5 bases, leaving 7 bases of the junction unmatched. From germline, CDR1 is SEHNR and CDR2 FQNEAQ (reference sequence). This CDR3 reads CASSRGLAILNEQFF. For the CDR3, the DNA is TGTGCCAGCAGCCGGGGACTAGCGATTCTCAATGAGCAGTTCTTC. The full variable domain, completed using reference TRBV7-9 and TRBJ2-1, is DTGVSQNPRHKITKRGQNVTFRCDPISEHNRLYWYRQTLGQGPEFLTYFQNEAQLEKSRLLSDRFSAERPKGSFSTLEIQRTEQGDSAMYLCASSRGLAILNEQFFGPGTRLTVL.

This chain links TRBV7-3 with TRBJ1-6; D not certain. Germline CDR1 is SGHTA and CDR2 is FQGTGA. Trimming took 5 bases from V and 9 from J, leaving 11 bases between them. CDR3 length: 13 residues. The CDR3 bases are TGTGCCAGCAGCCGCGATGTAGGTTCACCCCTCCACTTT. Amino acids: CASSRDVGSPLHF.

This clonotype was recorded many times. V is TRBV28 and J is TRBJ2-7; a weak D match, TRBD2 (7 bases). Germline loops: CDR1 MDHEN, CDR2 SYDVKM. Trimming removed 5 bases from V and 6 bases from J, with 26 bases in between. The CDR3 totals 17 residues. The CDR3 DNA sequence: TGTGCCAGCAGTACGTTGGGGGTGGGAGGGATCAGGGGCGAGCAGTACTTC. It specifies CASSTLGVGGIRGEQYF.

This clonotype was seen at least ten times. The genes are TRBV2 and TRBJ2-1; 7 bases match TRBD1. This CDR3 has 14 residues. The germline V gene encodes CDR1 SNHLY and CDR2 FYNNEI. Trimming at V came to 5 bases and at J to 3 bases, leaving 4 bases not matched to a gene. Here the CDR3 DNA reads TGTGCCAGCAGTCGGGACAGTAACTACAATGAGCAGTTCTTC. This sequence encodes CASSRDSNYNEQFF. The complete variable domain, with remaining parts taken from reference TRBV2 and TRBJ2-1, reads EPEVTQTPSHQVTQMGQEVILRCVPISNHLYFYWYRQILGQKVEFLVSFYNNEISEKSEIFDDQFSVERPDGSNFTLKIRSTKLEDSAMYFCASSRDSNYNEQFFGPGTRLTVL.

This clonotype was picked up a small number of times. This chain uses TRBV19 with TRBJ1-5; no reliable D call. Trimming pared 6 bases from V and 7 bases from J, leaving 10 bases between. Germline V gene sequence: CDR1 LNHDA, CDR2 SQIVND (reference sequence). The CDR3 sequence is 12 residues long. Written as DNA, the CDR3 is TGTGCCAGTAGGGGGTTCGGCCAGCCCCAGCATTTT. Its protein product is CASRGFGQPQHF.

This chain uses TRBV5-1 with TRBJ2-3; TRBD2 matches at 8 bases. The CDR3 totals 15 residues. CDR1 SGHRS and CDR2 YFSETQ come from the germline V gene. Trimming removed 1 base from V and 3 bases from J; junction bases left unmatched: 4. The CDR3 coding sequence is TGCGCCAGCAGCTTGTTTGGCGGGGGGACAGATACGCAGTATTTT. This translates into CASSLFGGGTDTQYF.

The V and J genes are TRBV12-3 or TRBV12-4 and TRBJ2-2; no clear D. The V and J ends lost 7 bases and 3 bases respectively, with 15 bases between them. This CDR3 region has 15 residues. The DNA of the CDR3 is TGTGCCAGCATCCTTCGAGGCAGACACACCGGGGAGCTGTTTTTT. Translating it yields CASILRGRHTGELFF.

The table lists this clonotype with a few counts. The final CDR3 position lacks the conserved phenylalanine or tryptophan, pointing to a likely read error. This chain connects TRBV2 to TRBJ2-7, with D perhaps TRBD1 or TRBD2 (5 bases each). In germline, CDR1 is SNHLY, CDR2 FYNNEI. With 6 bases removed from V and 3 bases from J, the gap between germline ends came to 15 bases. There are 14 residues in the CDR3. CDR3 nucleotides: TGTGCCAGCAGGGCCGGGACCTCGAGCTACGAGCAGTACTCC. It yields the protein CASRAGTSSYEQYS.

This chain connects TRBV18 to TRBJ2-1; 8 nucleotides align to TRBD2. The CDR3 sequence is 17 residues long. Germline trimming cut 2 bases from V and 2 bases from J; bases unmatched to any gene: 8. Germline CDR1 and CDR2: KGHSH and LQKENI. The CDR3 sequence: CASSPINSGGTYNEQFF. The CDR3, as DNA: TGTGCCAGCTCACCAATAAACTCGGGAGGGACCTACAATGAGCAGTTCTTC.

This clonotype was counted ten times or more. The genes are TRBV6-1 and TRBJ1-2; the match to TRBD1 covers 8 bases. CDR3 size: 14 residues. With 6 bases clipped from V and 3 bases from J, the junction kept 6 bases outside the gene matches. Germline V gene data show CDR1 as MNHNS and CDR2 as SASEGT. In DNA, the CDR3 is TGTGCCAGCAGAGACAGGGGTCGGGACTATGGCTACACCTTC. Its protein product is CASRDRGRDYGYTF.

The V and J genes are TRBV28 and TRBJ1-5; 10 bases are shared with TRBD1. CDR3 length equals 14 residues. Germline CDR1 is MDHEN and CDR2 is SYDVKM. The ends lost 4 bases at V and 7 bases at J; junction bases unmatched: 4. The CDR3 nucleotides read TGTGCCAGCAGTTCGACAGGGGGCTGGCAGCCCCAGCATTTT. Translation: CASSSTGGWQPQHF.

The chain has TRBV6-5 and TRBJ2-2; 10 nucleotides match TRBD2. This CDR3 contains 18 residues. V dropped 0 bases and J dropped 4; count of bases not matched to a gene: 8. From germline, CDR1 is MNHEY and CDR2 SVGAGI. CDR3 in amino acids: CASSYSSPGLASTGELFF. The CDR3 nucleotides read TGTGCCAGCAGTTACTCCTCCCCGGGACTAGCGAGCACCGGGGAGCTGTTTTTT.

This clonotype was seen at least ten times. This chain connects TRBV4-1 to TRBJ1-2; possible D gene TRBD1, 6 bases. The CDR3 is 16 residues long. V was cut by 0 bases and J by 2 bases, with 13 bases left in between. Germline values: CDR1 MGHRA, CDR2 YSYEKL. For the CDR3, the DNA is TGCGCCAGCAGCCAAGATTGGCGGCAGGGGAACTATGGCTACACCTTC. Its translation is CASSQDWRQGNYGYTF.

The chain joins TRBV11-1 to TRBJ2-7; TRBD2 aligns across 7 bases. V shed 7 bases and J 2 bases; nucleotides not matched to a gene: 5. The germline V gene encodes CDR1 SGHAT and CDR2 FQDESV (reference sequence). CDR3 length equals 13 residues. CDR3 protein: CASKAGPPYEQYF. The CDR3 bases are TGTGCCAGCAAAGCGGGACCCCCCTACGAGCAGTACTTC.

The sample holds a few counts of this clonotype. The chain recombines TRBV9 with TRBJ2-3; TRBD1 is a possible D gene (5 bases). Trimming removed 4 bases from V and 0 bases from J, with 12 bases in between. Germline V gene data show CDR1 as SGDLS and CDR2 as YYNGEE. This CDR3 region has 15 residues. As DNA, the CDR3 is TGTGCCAGCAGCCCCCAGGGCCTTAGCACAGATACGCAGTATTTT. Residues: CASSPQGLSTDTQYF.

This clonotype has at least ten counts. This sequence joins TRBV2 and TRBJ2-1, with TRBD2 matching 7 bases. V lost 4 bases, J lost 0 bases, and 6 bases stayed unmatched. CDR1 and CDR2 (germline): SNHLY, FYNNEI. CDR3 length: 16 amino acids. CDR3 in amino acids: CASSVMASGSYNEQFF. As DNA, the CDR3 is TGTGCCAGCAGTGTTATGGCTAGCGGCTCCTACAATGAGCAGTTCTTC.

This clonotype was counted many times. The chain uses TRBV3-1 and TRBJ1-1; D may be TRBD1 (6 bases). Looked up from germline, CDR1 is LGHDT and CDR2 is YNNKEL (reference sequence). The V gene lost 5 bases and the J gene lost 4 bases, with 14 bases spanning the gap. The CDR3 has 14 amino acids. CDR3 sequence: CASSSRGEGTEAFF. CDR3 in DNA: TGTGCCAGCAGCTCGAGGGGGGAGGGCACTGAAGCTTTCTTT.